These T cell receptor beta chains were read from a single sample in a study of cytomegalovirus exposure and HLA in healthy donors. Profiled with immunoSEQ multiplex PCR; TCRdb holds only in-frame clones, not every one. The top ten hold about 7% of the sample, which has more than 90,000 clones, about 75% seen once. Material for sequencing was PBMCs. All receptors derive from a man aged 40-49 years in good health and CMV-seropositive. Both conserved end residues are part of each CDR3. Each record gives: V gene, CDR3 protein.

TRBV5-1,CASSQGLAGYNEQFF
TRBV19,CASSIESDQPQHF
TRBV5-6,CASRRDGDYQETQYF
TRBV7-2,CASSSYYEQYF
TRBV10-3,CAISEGRAQGGYTF
TRBV5-4,CASSSDRGRAEAFF
TRBV7-9,CASSLANCGYTF
TRBV7-2,CASSFAGVPYGYTF
TRBV2,CASSTTGTTKNYEQYF
TRBV5-4,CASSRREHKETQYF
TRBV7-9,CASSLEGLFGNIQYF
TRBV4-1,CASSQGGVSGYTF
TRBV7-9,CSSSLAPRVQKKYF
TRBV5-1,CASSSGTSAPDTQYF
TRBV15,CATSRASDYGYTF
TRBV9,CASSVVPTSGEQFF
TRBV28,CASSLGGSYGYTF
TRBV4-1,CASSRGFYEQYF
TRBV7-9,CASGGVYGYTF
TRBV28,CASSLTYTGGEQYF
TRBV6-1,CASSESGTSGFEQYF
TRBV6-1,CASNPGARGGYTF